This T cell receptor (beta chain) came from a study of blood T cell repertoires in COVID-19. About the research overall: The United States, Italy and Spain provided the acute and convalescent COVID-19 samples. Sample material is recorded as cDNA or gDNA derived from T cells, B-cell-depleted T cells, or PBMCs.

Germline CDR1 is MGHRA and CDR2 is YSYEKL. CDR3 length: 17 amino acids. Trimming removed 1 base at V and 0 bases at J, with 12 bases between. In the study's own analysis: Reference gene primers were amplified, and this amplification served to estimate nucleated cell counts. Libraries were prepared by immunoSEQ multiplex PCR; TCRdb keeps only in-frame clonotypes and omits some of them. V, J and clone size are taken as reported in that table, and D and trimming were inferred from the DNA itself. Altogether about 26,000 clones are present, roughly 84% being singletons, with the ten largest covering approximately 13%.

The sequence was collected from a human donor in a cohort sampled during active COVID-19. The donor label of this sample is uncertain. Input material: peripheral blood. The chain employs TRBV4-1 and TRBJ1-4; D gene ambiguous. For the CDR3, the DNA is TGCGCCAGCAGCCAAGGTTACCCAGGTGCAACTAATGAAAAACTGTTTTTT. Its translation: CASSQGYPGATNEKLFF.